One and the same sample provided the 17 T cell receptor beta chains below, sequenced in a study of blood T cells in healthy people across ages. Through a sample-barcoded 5' primer and a J-beta primer mix, a second PCR was run for 7 to 11 cycles. TCRdb recomputed calls from the 5' RACE reads with MiXCR, one row per CDR3 protein. Of over 600,000 distinct CDR3 sequences listed, approximately 53% are singletons. The sequenced sample consisted of blood. Source of these receptors: a man aged 35 to 55 in good health.

This chain joins TRBV20-1 and TRBJ2-7; D is undetermined. Germline CDR1 and CDR2: DFQATT and SNEGSKA (reference sequence). This CDR3 spans 13 amino acids. Deletions cut 3 bases from V and 7 bases from J, with 16 bases between. The CDR3 DNA sequence: TGCAGTGCTAGTGACGGTGGGGTCAATGAGCAGTACTTC. Its translation is CSASDGGVNEQYF.

In this sample, this clonotype turned up a few times. This chain connects TRBV24-1 to TRBJ2-3, with 8 bases aligning to TRBD2. V lost 3 bases to trimming and J lost 1 base; unmatched junction nucleotides: 14. The CDR3 is made up of 19 amino acids. Germline loops: CDR1 KGHDR, CDR2 SFDVKD. The CDR3 loop reads CATSDPRAGGNQGTDTQYF. The CDR3 DNA reads TGTGCCACCAGTGATCCCCGCGCGGGAGGTAATCAGGGCACAGATACGCAGTATTTT.

About this clonotype itself: The junction departs from germline at one end; a sequencing error may be responsible. The J gene is TRBJ2-7, the V gene TRBV6-5; TRBD1 is a possible D gene (6 bases). This CDR3 is built from 16 residues. CDR1 and CDR2 from the germline V gene are MNHEY and SVGAGI. The CDR3, as DNA: TGTGCCAGCAGTTACGAGGGGACAAGGGCCCCCTACGTGCAGTACTTC. The encoded protein is CASSYEGTRAPYVQYF.

There are a few counts of this clonotype. The rearrangement links TRBV6-5 to TRBJ2-3, with D possibly matching TRBD1 (6 bases). Germline loops: CDR1 MNHEY, CDR2 SVGAGI. Trimming pared 7 bases from V and 2 bases from J, leaving 13 bases between. The length of the CDR3 is 14 residues. The CDR3 nucleotides read TGTGCCAGCACCCCAGGACAGAACACAGATACGCAGTATTTT. Its protein product is CASTPGQNTDTQYF.

This rearrangement joins TRBV7-9 to TRBJ2-3, with TRBD2 identical over 11 bases. Germline CDR1 SEHNR, CDR2 FQNEAQ (reference sequence). The CDR3 spans 17 residues. The V segment lost 1 base and the J segment 2 bases; nucleotides outside the gene matches: 5. CDR3 loop: CASSLGGLAGYTDTQYF. The CDR3 nucleotides are TGTGCCAGCAGCTTAGGAGGACTAGCGGGTTACACAGATACGCAGTATTTT.

The CDR3: CSAPLAGETQYF. In DNA form, the CDR3 reads TGCAGTGCCCCCCTAGCGGGGGAGACCCAGTACTTC. The rearrangement uses TRBV20-1 and TRBJ2-5; 9 positions agree with TRBD2. The CDR3 loop spans 12 amino acids. The germline V gene encodes CDR1 DFQATT and CDR2 SNEGSKA (reference sequence). V lost 6 bases to trimming and J lost 5 bases; unmatched junction nucleotides: 4.

This clonotype appeared a few times. The V and J genes are TRBV12-3 or TRBV12-4 and TRBJ1-4; no definite D call. The V gene lost 6 bases and the J gene lost 7 bases, with 12 bases spanning the gap. The CDR3 spans 13 residues. The CDR3 sequence: CASSLDGGEKLFF. CDR3 bases: TGTGCCAGCAGCCTAGACGGCGGTGAAAAACTGTTTTTT.

The chain carries TRBV9 and TRBJ1-5; TRBD1 aligns across 10 bases. CDR3 length: 15 residues. Looked up from germline, CDR1 is SGDLS and CDR2 is YYNGEE. With 4 bases clipped from V and 3 bases from J, the junction kept 4 bases outside the gene matches. The CDR3 protein is CASSPGQGDNQPQHF. The CDR3 nucleotides read TGTGCCAGCAGCCCTGGACAGGGGGACAATCAGCCCCAGCATTTT.

The V call is TRBV7-3, the J call TRBJ2-7; perhaps TRBD1 as D (5 bases). The CDR3 loop spans 15 amino acids. Germline loops: CDR1 SGHTA, CDR2 FQGTGA. Trimming shortened V by 5 bases and J by 2 bases, and 16 bases separated the two germline ends. CDR3 region: CASSTQGIGTYEQYF. The CDR3 DNA is TGTGCCAGCAGCACCCAGGGTATTGGGACCTACGAGCAGTACTTC.

This sequence joins TRBV29-1 and TRBJ2-5, with TRBD1 identical over 10 bases. The J call may be in error: the DNA end matches TRBJ2-7 better. This CDR3 contains 13 residues. Germline V gives CDR1 SQVTM, CDR2 ANQGSEA. Here the CDR3 DNA reads TGCAGCGTTGGGACAGGGGGTGACGGCGAGCAGTACTTC. Translating gives CSVGTGGDGEQYF.

This clonotype has just a few counts. The chain combines TRBV6-5 with TRBJ1-2; TRBD1 matches 7 bases. The V segment lost 7 bases and the J segment 2 bases; nucleotides outside the gene matches: 4. This CDR3 has 13 amino acids. Per the germline V gene, CDR1 is MNHEY and CDR2 is SVGAGI. The CDR3 DNA follows: TGTGCCAGCAAAGAGACAGGGAACTATGGCTACACCTTC. Translation: CASKETGNYGYTF.

The chain has TRBV20-1 and TRBJ2-1; 13 bases line up with TRBD2. CDR1 is DFQATT and CDR2 is SNEGSKA in the germline V gene (reference sequence). V shed 5 bases and J 5 bases; nucleotides not matched to a gene: 15. The CDR3 runs 18 residues. CDR3 coding DNA: TGCAGTGCTGGGGTCGGACTAGCGGGAGAGGGGTCCAACAATGAGCAGTTCTTC. Its protein is CSAGVGLAGEGSNNEQFF.

The chain joins TRBV10-3 to TRBJ2-1; 7 nucleotides match TRBD1. The CDR3 length is 15 residues. V lost 9 bases, J lost 4 bases, and 12 bases stayed unmatched. Germline V gene lookup returns CDR1 ENHRY and CDR2 SYGVKD. The CDR3 region is CAISSGQEVYNEQFF. The CDR3 coding sequence is TGTGCCATAAGCTCAGGACAGGAAGTATACAATGAGCAGTTCTTC.

The rearrangement links TRBV5-1 to TRBJ2-7; D unresolved. CDR3 length equals 14 residues. The V end lost 5 bases, the J end lost 0 bases, and 12 bases lay between the germline ends. CDR1 and CDR2 from the germline V gene are SGHRS and YFSETQ. The CDR3 here is CASRDPKSSYEQYF. As DNA, the CDR3 is TGCGCCAGCAGGGACCCGAAGAGCTCCTACGAGCAGTACTTC.

The CDR3 DNA follows: TGTGCCACCAGTGACGCCGCGCCCCTGGGATACAATGAGCAGTACTTC. Translated: CATSDAAPLGYNEQYF. The gene calls are TRBV24-1 and TRBJ2-5; D is ambiguous. The CDR3 extends over 16 amino acids. Deletions cut 4 bases from V and 11 bases from J, with 25 bases between. CDR1 is KGHDR and CDR2 is SFDVKD in the germline V gene.

The chain is built from TRBV19 and TRBJ1-2; tentative D call: TRBD1 (6 bases). The CDR3 length is 13 residues. Germline-derived CDR1 and CDR2 are LNHDA and SQIVND (reference sequence). Trimming left V 9 bases short and J 7 bases short, with 18 bases between. The CDR3 nucleotides read TGTGCCAGGACCTGCGGGGGGCGGTGTGGCTACACCTTC. Translated: CARTCGGRCGYTF.

The chain has TRBV20-1 and TRBJ2-7; D unresolved. With 1 base removed from V and 2 bases from J, the gap between germline ends came to 6 bases. Per the germline V gene, CDR1 is DFQATT and CDR2 is SNEGSKA (reference sequence). The length of the CDR3 is 12 residues. The CDR3 nucleotides are TGCAGTGCTAGAGCGGAACCCTACGAGCAGTACTTC. Protein product: CSARAEPYEQYF.